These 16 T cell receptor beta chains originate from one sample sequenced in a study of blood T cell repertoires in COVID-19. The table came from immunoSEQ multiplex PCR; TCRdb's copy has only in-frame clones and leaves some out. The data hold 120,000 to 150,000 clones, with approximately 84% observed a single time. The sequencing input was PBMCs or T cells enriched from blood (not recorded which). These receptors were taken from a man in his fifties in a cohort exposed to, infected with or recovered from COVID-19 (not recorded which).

The CDR3 spells CASSSLETQYF. The CDR3 DNA reads as TGTGCCAGCAGCTCCTTAGAGACCCAGTACTTC. V usage is TRBV11-2 and J usage is TRBJ2-5; D is undetermined. The germline gives CDR1 SGHAT, CDR2 FQNNGV. The CDR3 runs to 11 residues. V was trimmed by 4 bases and J by 4 bases, leaving 4 bases between them.

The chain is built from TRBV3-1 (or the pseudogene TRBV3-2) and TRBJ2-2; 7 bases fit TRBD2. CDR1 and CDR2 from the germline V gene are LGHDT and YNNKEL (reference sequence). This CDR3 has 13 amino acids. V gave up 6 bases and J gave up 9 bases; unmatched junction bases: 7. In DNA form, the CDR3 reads TGTGCCAGCAGGGCCAGCGGGGATAGGGAGCTGTTTTTT. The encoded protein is CASRASGDRELFF.

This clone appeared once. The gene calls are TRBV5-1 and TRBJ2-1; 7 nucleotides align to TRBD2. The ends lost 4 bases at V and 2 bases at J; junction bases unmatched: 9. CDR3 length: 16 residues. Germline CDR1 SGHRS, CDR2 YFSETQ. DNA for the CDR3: TGCGCCAGCAGCGGAGGCGGGAGTTTCCCCTACAATGAGCAGTTCTTC. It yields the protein CASSGGGSFPYNEQFF.

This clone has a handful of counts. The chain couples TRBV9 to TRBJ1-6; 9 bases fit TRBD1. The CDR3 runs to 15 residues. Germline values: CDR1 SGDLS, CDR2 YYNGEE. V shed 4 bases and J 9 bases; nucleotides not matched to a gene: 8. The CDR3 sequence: CASSPFGTGSSPLHF. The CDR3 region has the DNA TGTGCCAGCAGCCCTTTTGGGACAGGGAGTTCACCCCTCCACTTT.

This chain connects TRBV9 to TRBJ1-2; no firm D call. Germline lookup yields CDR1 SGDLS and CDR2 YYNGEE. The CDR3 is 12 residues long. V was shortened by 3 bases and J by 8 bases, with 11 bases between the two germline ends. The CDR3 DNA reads TGTGCCAGCAGCGGCGTTCAGGAAGGCTACACCTTC. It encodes CASSGVQEGYTF.

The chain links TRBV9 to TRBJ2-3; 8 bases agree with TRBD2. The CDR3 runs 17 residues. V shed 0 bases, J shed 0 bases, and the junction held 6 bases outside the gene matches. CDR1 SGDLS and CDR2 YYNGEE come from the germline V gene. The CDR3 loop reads CASSVVGGLESTDTQYF. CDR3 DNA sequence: TGTGCCAGCAGCGTAGTGGGGGGACTAGAGAGCACAGATACGCAGTATTTT.

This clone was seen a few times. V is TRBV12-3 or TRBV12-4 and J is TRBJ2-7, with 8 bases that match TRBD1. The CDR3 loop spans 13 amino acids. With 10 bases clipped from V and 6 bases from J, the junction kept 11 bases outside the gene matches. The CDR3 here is CATRPDRASEQYF. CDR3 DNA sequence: TGTGCCACCCGACCGGACAGGGCGTCCGAGCAGTACTTC.

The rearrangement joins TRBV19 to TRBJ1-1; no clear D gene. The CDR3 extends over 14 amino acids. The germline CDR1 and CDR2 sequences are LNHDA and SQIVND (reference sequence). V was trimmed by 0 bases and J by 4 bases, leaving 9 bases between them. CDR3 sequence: CASSIELPGTEAFF. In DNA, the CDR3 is TGTGCCAGTAGTATAGAACTGCCGGGCACTGAAGCTTTCTTT.

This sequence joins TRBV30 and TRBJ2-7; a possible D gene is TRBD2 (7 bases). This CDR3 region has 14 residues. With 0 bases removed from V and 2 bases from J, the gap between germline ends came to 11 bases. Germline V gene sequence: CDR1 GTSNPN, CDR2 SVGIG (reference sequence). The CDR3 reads CAWSVGGLTYEQYF. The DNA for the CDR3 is TGTGCCTGGAGTGTCGGGGGGCTCACCTACGAGCAGTACTTC.

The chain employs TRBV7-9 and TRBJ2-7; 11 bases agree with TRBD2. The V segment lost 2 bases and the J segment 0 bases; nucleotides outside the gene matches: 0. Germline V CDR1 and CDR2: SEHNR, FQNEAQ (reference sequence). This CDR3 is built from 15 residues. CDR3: CASSLTSGSSYEQYF. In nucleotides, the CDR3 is TGTGCCAGCAGCTTAACTAGCGGGAGCTCCTACGAGCAGTACTTC.

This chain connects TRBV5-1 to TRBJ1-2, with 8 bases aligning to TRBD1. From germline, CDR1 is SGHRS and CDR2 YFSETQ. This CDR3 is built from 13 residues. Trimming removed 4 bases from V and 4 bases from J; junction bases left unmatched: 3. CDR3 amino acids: CASSQGAGYGYTF. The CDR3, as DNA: TGCGCCAGCAGCCAGGGGGCGGGCTATGGCTACACCTTC.

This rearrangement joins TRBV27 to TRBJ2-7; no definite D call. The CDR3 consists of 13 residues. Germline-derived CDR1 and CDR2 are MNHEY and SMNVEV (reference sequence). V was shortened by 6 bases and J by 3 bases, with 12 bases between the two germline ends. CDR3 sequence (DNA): TGTGCCAGCAGCCCCCCTACGGGCTACGAGCAGTACTTC. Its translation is CASSPPTGYEQYF.

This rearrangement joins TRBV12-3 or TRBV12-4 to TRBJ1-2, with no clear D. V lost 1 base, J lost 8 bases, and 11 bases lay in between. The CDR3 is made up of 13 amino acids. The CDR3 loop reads CASSLVRLGGYTF. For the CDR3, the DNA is TGTGCCAGCAGTTTAGTCAGGCTTGGGGGCTACACCTTC.

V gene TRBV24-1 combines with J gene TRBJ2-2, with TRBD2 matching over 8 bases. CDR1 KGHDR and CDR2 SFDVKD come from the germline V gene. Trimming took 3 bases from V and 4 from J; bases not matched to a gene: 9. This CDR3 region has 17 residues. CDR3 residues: CATSDARTSYATGELFF. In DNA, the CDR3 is TGTGCCACCAGTGATGCCCGGACTAGCTACGCCACCGGGGAGCTGTTTTTT.

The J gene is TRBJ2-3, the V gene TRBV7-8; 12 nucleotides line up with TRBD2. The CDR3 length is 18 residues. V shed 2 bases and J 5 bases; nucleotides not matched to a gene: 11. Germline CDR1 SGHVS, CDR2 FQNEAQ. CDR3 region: CASSLTILAGGPLDTQYF. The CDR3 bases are TGTGCCAGCAGCTTAACCATTCTAGCGGGGGGGCCATTAGATACGCAGTATTTT. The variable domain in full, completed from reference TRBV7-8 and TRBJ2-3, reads GAGVSQSPRYKVAKRGQDVALRCDPISGHVSLFWYQQALGQGPEFLTYFQNEAQLDKSGLPSDRFFAERPEGSVSTLKIQRTQQEDSAVYLCASSLTILAGGPLDTQYFGPGTRLTVL.

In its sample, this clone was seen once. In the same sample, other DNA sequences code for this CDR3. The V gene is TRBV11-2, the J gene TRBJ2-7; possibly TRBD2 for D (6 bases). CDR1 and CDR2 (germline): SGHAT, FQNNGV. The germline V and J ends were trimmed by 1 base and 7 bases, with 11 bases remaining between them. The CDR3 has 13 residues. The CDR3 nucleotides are TGTGCCAGCAGCTTAGGGGGCGCGGGGGAGCAGTACTTC. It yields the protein CASSLGGAGEQYF. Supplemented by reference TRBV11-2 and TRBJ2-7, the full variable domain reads EAGVAQSPRYKIIEKRQSVAFWCNPISGHATLYWYQQILGQGPKLLIQFQNNGVVDDSQLPKDRFSAERLKGVDSTLKIQPAKLEDSAVYLCASSLGGAGEQYFGPGTRLTVT.